The TCR beta chain under discussion was sequenced for a study of beta chain features in type 1 diabetes. CD45RO/CCR7/CD25/CD127/CD95/CD27 staining was used to isolate CD4+ naive, central memory, regulatory and stem cell-like memory cells by sorting. Purity exceeded 98% in all sorted populations. Broader study findings: More deletions and fewer insertions at VDJ junctions were found in patients with type 1 diabetes. Moderate yet significant TCRB CDR3 shortening was seen in Type 1 diabetes patients in all four CD4+ subsets.

Trimming removed 5 bases from V and 4 bases from J; junction bases left unmatched: 8. The CDR3 length is 13 residues. Per germline, CDR1 SQVTM and CDR2 ANQGSEA. The whole isolated RNA underwent reverse transcription, so sequencing captured expressed TCRB transcripts. Repertoires were generated with immunoSEQ multiplex PCR, while TCRdb's copy carries only in-frame clones and drops some. This table has 130,000 to 150,000 clones, about 44% appearing once. This clone was counted between two and nine times. As yet, its antigen is unknown. The sequence derives from a man aged 18 to 30 in good health. Sequencing was carried out using Tregs from blood. This rearrangement joins TRBV29-1 to TRBJ2-7; TRBD1 matches at 7 bases. The chain's CDR3 is CSVKFTRGYEQYF. The CDR3 coding sequence is TGCAGCGTTAAATTTACCAGGGGGTACGAGCAGTACTTC.